These 4 T cell receptor beta chains originate from one sample sequenced in a study of radiation and T cells in renal cell carcinoma. The table came from immunoSEQ multiplex PCR; TCRdb's copy has only in-frame clones and leaves some out. Of some 22,000 clones listed, approximately 80% are singletons. Noted time point: baseline pretreatment blood. Treatment: 15 Gy SBRT to primary tumor, nephrectomy 4 weeks later. Sequenced here: blood, sampled from a patient whose treatment included radiotherapy and nephrectomy. The receptors were sampled from a man in his fifties or sixties with renal cell carcinoma.

The J gene is TRBJ2-1, the V gene TRBV5-1; 10 bases are shared with TRBD2. CDR3 length equals 15 residues. In germline, CDR1 is SGHRS, CDR2 YFSETQ. Trimming took 4 bases from V and 7 from J; bases not matched to a gene: 8. The CDR3: CASSTRLAGPNEQFF. For the CDR3, the DNA is TGCGCCAGCAGCACCCGACTAGCGGGCCCGAATGAGCAGTTCTTC. Supplemented by reference TRBV5-1 and TRBJ2-1, the full variable domain reads KAGVTQTPRYLIKTRGQQVTLSCSPISGHRSVSWYQQTPGQGLQFLFEYFSETQRNKGNFPGRFSGRQFSNSRSEMNVSTLELGDSALYLCASSTRLAGPNEQFFGPGTRLTVL.

This clone was observed a handful of times. The rearrangement uses TRBV2 and TRBJ1-1, with no clear D. The CDR3 is made up of 11 amino acids. CDR1 and CDR2 (germline): SNHLY, FYNNEI. Between the trimmed V and J ends, which lost 0 bases and 8 bases, there was a span of 4 bases. The CDR3 DNA sequence: TGTGCCAGCAGTGAAGCGCTAGAAGCTTTCTTT. It specifies CASSEALEAFF.

V usage is TRBV2 and J usage is TRBJ2-4; TRBD2 matches 7 bases. The germline gives CDR1 SNHLY, CDR2 FYNNEI. After removal of 4 bases from V and 0 bases from J, the junction contained 9 bases not matched to a gene. The CDR3 contains 17 residues. The CDR3 DNA reads TGTGCCAGCAGTGTCCGAATAGCGGGCCTAGCCAAAAACATTCAGTACTTC. Translating it yields CASSVRIAGLAKNIQYF.

The chain combines TRBV4-1 with TRBJ2-1; D perhaps matches TRBD2 (5 bases). CDR1 and CDR2 from the germline V gene are MGHRA and YSYEKL. V lost 4 bases, J lost 0 bases, and 10 bases lay in between. The CDR3 extends over 15 amino acids. CDR3 sequence (DNA): TGCGCCAGCAGCCTTAGCGCGAGCTCCTACAATGAGCAGTTCTTC. Its translation: CASSLSASSYNEQFF.